The present T cell receptor (beta chain) was sequenced within a study of T cell responses to AZD1222 COVID-19 vaccine. As to this clone: Its target is not known.

Study conclusions and caveats: Spike-spanning, vaccine-associated CD4 TCRs were dominant at 160-218 and 743-854. Clonal diversity was possibly underestimated, and white British individuals and females predominated among donors. Spike-specific TCR depth and breadth grew after two AZD1222 doses. Scientists sampled the repertoires only once the peak T cell response had passed.

Data came from immunoSEQ multiplex PCR; TCRdb stores just in-frame clones and leaves some out. The sample carries under 85,000 clones, about nine tenths recorded once. Germline V gene sequence: CDR1 SGHRS, CDR2 YFSETQ. The J segment lost 3 bases and the V segment lost 4 bases, leaving 9 bases of the junction unmatched. The CDR3 extends over 16 amino acids. This sequence joins TRBV5-1 and TRBJ2-2; the match to TRBD1 covers 7 bases. The sequences come from peripheral blood, collected on day 0 of AZD1222 vaccination. The clonotype originates from an adult in good health. CDR3 DNA sequence: TGCGCCAGCAGCCGAAGGGGGCGGACAGACACCGGGGAGCTGTTTTTT. Protein sequence: CASSRRGRTDTGELFF.